Presented here are 30 T cell receptor beta chains from one specimen sequenced in a study of shared clonotypes between healthy human individuals. The table came from immunoSEQ multiplex PCR; TCRdb's copy has only in-frame clones and leaves some out. The sample yields about 800,000 clones, 90% to 98% seen once. Naive CD8 isolation took CD45RO-negative cells positively selected for CCR7 and excluded terminally differentiated effector memory CD45RA+ cells. The sequenced sample consisted of naive CD8+ T cells sorted from blood. The receptors were gathered from a man between 25 and 39 years old in good health.

The rearrangement links TRBV5-4 to TRBJ2-1, with 10 nucleotides matching TRBD1. From germline, CDR1 is SGHNT and CDR2 YYREEE (reference sequence). Trimming removed 2 bases from V and 2 bases from J; junction bases left unmatched: 4. The length of the CDR3 is 16 residues. In nucleotides, the CDR3 is TGTGCCAGCAGCTTTACCGGGACAGGGGCCTACAATGAGCAGTTCTTC. Translated, it gives CASSFTGTGAYNEQFF.

The V and J genes are TRBV28 and TRBJ2-7; D might be TRBD2 (5 bases). This CDR3 contains 14 residues. Germline V lookup: CDR1 MDHEN, CDR2 SYDVKM. The V gene lost 6 bases and the J gene lost 2 bases, with 14 bases spanning the gap. The DNA for the CDR3 is TGTGCCAGCAGCCATAACCCCGGGGCCTACGAGCAGTACTTC. Translated: CASSHNPGAYEQYF. Full variable domain (outside the CDR3, taken from reference TRBV28 and TRBJ2-7): DVKVTQSSRYLVKRTGEKVFLECVQDMDHENMFWYRQDPGLGLRLIYFSYDVKMKEKGDIPEGYSVSREKKERFSLILESASTNQTSMYLCASSHNPGAYEQYFGPGTRLTVT.

V gene TRBV9 combines with J gene TRBJ2-1; 8 nucleotides align to TRBD2. This CDR3 spans 16 amino acids. With 3 bases clipped from V and 12 bases from J, the junction kept 17 bases outside the gene matches. Looked up from germline, CDR1 is SGDLS and CDR2 is YYNGEE. DNA for the CDR3: TGTGCCAGCAGCGCAGCGGGAGTTGTCTCAATAGGTGGGCAGTTCTTC. It yields the protein CASSAAGVVSIGGQFF.

This chain joins TRBV5-1 and TRBJ1-1; D is possibly TRBD1 (6 bases). Germline CDR1 and CDR2: SGHRS and YFSETQ. The CDR3 contains 13 residues. The ends were cut back, 3 bases at V and 6 bases at J, with 12 bases in the middle. CDR3 bases: TGCGCCAGCAGCTCCCATGAGGGGGCTGAAGCTTTCTTT. It yields the protein CASSSHEGAEAFF.

V gene TRBV11-2 combines with J gene TRBJ2-3, with 16 bases aligning to TRBD2. The length of the CDR3 is 18 residues. V trimming: 5 bases; J trimming: 1 base; junction bases outside the gene matches: 6. CDR1 and CDR2 from the germline V gene are SGHAT and FQNNGV. CDR3 in amino acids: CASSVGTSGRAGTDTQYF. In DNA form, the CDR3 reads TGTGCCAGCAGCGTCGGGACTAGCGGGAGGGCCGGCACAGATACGCAGTATTTT.

The V call is TRBV7-9, the J call TRBJ2-1, with 7 bases lining up with TRBD2. The CDR3 is 13 residues long. Per germline, CDR1 SEHNR and CDR2 FQNEAQ (reference sequence). Germline trimming cut 10 bases from V and 5 bases from J; bases unmatched to any gene: 8. The CDR3 nucleotides are TGTGCCACGCAGCCTAGCGGAGACAATGAGCAGTTCTTC. Residues: CATQPSGDNEQFF.

This chain links TRBV7-2 with TRBJ2-3; TRBD2 aligns across 11 bases. CDR3 length: 16 residues. Germline CDR1 is SGHTA and CDR2 is FQGNSA. J was trimmed by 8 bases and V by 1 base; bases with no gene match: 8. The CDR3 loop is CASSLGTSGSSGTQYF. The CDR3 DNA reads TGTGCCAGCAGCTTAGGTACTAGCGGGAGTAGCGGTACGCAGTATTTT.

The J gene is TRBJ2-6, the V gene TRBV30, with 11 nucleotides matching TRBD2. Germline loops: CDR1 GTSNPN, CDR2 SVGIG (reference sequence). CDR3 length equals 17 residues. The trim removed 5 bases at V and 1 base at J, leaving 7 bases unmatched. The CDR3 nucleotides are TGTGCCTGGCGAAGGGGACTAGCGGAATCTGGGGCCAACGTCCTGACTTTC. Its protein product is CAWRRGLAESGANVLTF.

The chain carries TRBV4-1 and TRBJ2-7; the D gene is possibly TRBD2 (5 bases). The germline V gene encodes CDR1 MGHRA and CDR2 YSYEKL. The CDR3 sequence is 13 residues long. V lost 5 bases and J lost 0, with 8 bases in between. The CDR3 coding sequence is TGCGCCAGCAGCGCCGGGGACTCCTACGAGCAGTACTTC. Residues: CASSAGDSYEQYF.

The genes are TRBV27 and TRBJ2-2; weak D call: TRBD2 (6 bases). Germline V lookup: CDR1 MNHEY, CDR2 SMNVEV (reference sequence). Trimming cost V 5 bases and J 1 base, with 8 bases left between them. The CDR3 loop spans 14 amino acids. This CDR3 is CASSGGWNTGELFF. The CDR3 DNA is TGTGCCAGCAGTGGAGGGTGGAACACCGGGGAGCTGTTTTTT.

Here the CDR3 DNA reads TGTGCCAGCAGCTTAGATCCAGCGGGAGGGCCGGGGGATGAGCAGTTCTTC. Residues: CASSLDPAGGPGDEQFF. The J gene is TRBJ2-1, the V gene TRBV11-2, with 10 positions matching TRBD2. The length of the CDR3 is 17 residues. Germline V CDR1 and CDR2: SGHAT, FQNNGV. V was clipped by 0 bases and J by 8 bases; unmatched bases: 10.

J is TRBJ2-2 and V is TRBV27; D is unclear. The CDR3 loop spans 11 amino acids. Trimming left V 2 bases short and J 6 bases short, with 1 base between. From germline, CDR1 is MNHEY and CDR2 SMNVEV (reference sequence). CDR3 protein: CASSLAGELFF. The DNA of the CDR3 is TGTGCCAGCAGTTTAGCCGGGGAGCTGTTTTTT.

This chain joins TRBV4-1 and TRBJ1-1, with unresolved D. In germline, CDR1 is MGHRA, CDR2 YSYEKL. The CDR3 covers 13 residues. Trimming took off 1 base at V and 7 bases at J, with 10 bases between the two ends. CDR3: CASSQAPVGEAFF. In nucleotides, the CDR3 is TGCGCCAGCAGCCAAGCCCCGGTGGGTGAAGCTTTCTTT.

The chain couples TRBV27 to TRBJ1-1; 9 positions match TRBD1. CDR3 length equals 14 residues. Germline V CDR1 and CDR2: MNHEY, SMNVEV (reference sequence). The ends lost 5 bases at V and 5 bases at J; junction bases unmatched: 6. In DNA, the CDR3 is TGTGCCAGCAGTCGGCGACAGGGGGTAACTGAAGCTTTCTTT. Protein: CASSRRQGVTEAFF.

This clone was counted a single time. This chain uses TRBV7-9 with TRBJ2-2; D remains unclear. Germline V gene data show CDR1 as SEHNR and CDR2 as FQNEAQ (reference sequence). The CDR3 runs to 15 residues. Trimming removed 5 bases from V and 4 bases from J, with 14 bases in between. This CDR3 reads CASSTPLESTGELFF. The CDR3 coding sequence is TGTGCCAGCAGCACCCCCCTGGAGAGCACCGGGGAGCTGTTTTTT.

The chain combines TRBV28 with TRBJ2-5; a possible D gene is TRBD2 (7 bases). V was pared by 3 bases and J by 4 bases, with 21 bases between. The CDR3 sequence is 17 residues long. Looked up from germline, CDR1 is MDHEN and CDR2 is SYDVKM. CDR3 DNA: TGTGCCAGCAGTTTCTGGGGGAGGGGGTCCGAAATAGAGACCCAGTACTTC. Protein sequence: CASSFWGRGSEIETQYF.

This clone was observed a few times. V and J are TRBV27 and TRBJ2-7, with unresolved D. The CDR3 covers 16 residues. Between the trimmed V and J ends, which lost 3 bases and 3 bases, there was a span of 18 bases. CDR1 is MNHEY and CDR2 is SMNVEV in the germline V gene (reference sequence). The CDR3 loop reads CASSFSRPRENYEQYF. CDR3 nucleotides: TGTGCCAGCAGTTTCTCTCGTCCTAGAGAAAACTACGAGCAGTACTTC.

The chain links TRBV7-8 to TRBJ1-1; 7 nucleotides align to TRBD1. V trimming: 2 bases; J trimming: 4 bases; junction bases outside the gene matches: 1. This CDR3 spans 13 amino acids. CDR1 and CDR2 from the germline V gene are SGHVS and FQNEAQ. The CDR3 DNA follows: TGTGCCAGCAGCTTACGGGACAGCACTGAAGCTTTCTTT. Translation gives CASSLRDSTEAFF.

V usage is TRBV6-5 and J usage is TRBJ2-7; D is perhaps TRBD1 (5 bases). Germline CDR1 is MNHEY and CDR2 is SVGAGI. The V and J ends lost 1 base and 2 bases respectively, with 12 bases between them. The CDR3 is 15 residues long. The CDR3 nucleotides are TGTGCCAGCAGTTACTTGGCCGACAGAACCTACGAGCAGTACTTC. Protein product: CASSYLADRTYEQYF.

On this clone: The junction departs from the called germline gene at one end, perhaps through a read error. The genes are TRBV6-6 and TRBJ2-2; D gene uncertain. Germline CDR1 MNHNY, CDR2 SVGAGI (reference sequence). The CDR3 extends over 13 amino acids. This CDR3 is CASSYSITGELFF. As DNA, the CDR3 is TGTGCCAGCAGCTACTCGATTACCGGGGAGCTGTTTTTT.

The gene calls are TRBV7-8 and TRBJ2-5, with 8 bases lining up with TRBD2. The germline gives CDR1 SGHVS, CDR2 FQNEAQ. V shed 7 bases, J shed 5 bases, and the junction held 12 bases outside the gene matches. There are 15 residues in the CDR3. In nucleotides, the CDR3 is TGTGCCAGCAACAAACGGGAGGGCACCTTGGAGACCCAGTACTTC. This translates into CASNKREGTLETQYF. Based on the CDR3 plus reference TRBV7-8 and TRBJ2-5, the full variable domain is GAGVSQSPRYKVAKRGQDVALRCDPISGHVSLFWYQQALGQGPEFLTYFQNEAQLDKSGLPSDRFFAERPEGSVSTLKIQRTQQEDSAVYLCASNKREGTLETQYFGPGTRLLVL.

The J gene is TRBJ1-1, the V gene TRBV19; the D gene is possibly TRBD1 (6 bases). The CDR3 spans 15 residues. V lost 1 base to trimming and J lost 1 base, with 10 bases between them. Per germline, CDR1 LNHDA and CDR2 SQIVND (reference sequence). For the CDR3, the DNA is TGTGCCAGTAGTATAGTTGGCAGGGGGAACACTGAAGCTTTCTTT. It yields the protein CASSIVGRGNTEAFF. The variable domain in full, with the rest retrieved from reference TRBV19 and TRBJ1-1, is DGGITQSPKYLFRKEGQNVTLSCEQNLNHDAMYWYRQDPGQGLRLIYYSQIVNDFQKGDIAEGYSVSREKKESFPLTVTSAQKNPTAFYLCASSIVGRGNTEAFFGQGTRLTVV.

V and J are TRBV30 and TRBJ2-7, with D perhaps TRBD2 (6 bases). Germline CDR1 reads GTSNPN; CDR2 reads SVGIG (reference sequence). Trimming cost V 3 bases and J 4 bases, with 16 bases left between them. The CDR3 runs to 14 residues. The CDR3 DNA follows: TGTGCCTGGAGGGGACTGCGAGCTCCTTACGAGCAGTACTTC. Translated, it gives CAWRGLRAPYEQYF. Looking up the rest from reference TRBV30 and TRBJ2-7 gives the full variable domain: SQTIHQWPATLVQPVGSPLSLECTVEGTSNPNLYWYRQAAGRGLQLLFYSVGIGQISSEVPQNLSASRPQDRQFILSSKKLLLSDSGFYLCAWRGLRAPYEQYFGPGTRLTVT.

This clone was recorded once. This rearrangement joins TRBV11-3 to TRBJ2-1, with 11 bases that match TRBD2. Germline V CDR1 and CDR2: SGHNT, YENEEA. With V trimmed by 4 bases and J by 7 bases, 6 bases remained unmatched. The CDR3 is 15 amino acids. CDR3 residues: CASSSSGTSGNEQFF. CDR3 bases: TGTGCCAGCAGCTCTTCCGGGACTAGCGGTAATGAGCAGTTCTTC.

This chain links TRBV27 with TRBJ1-5, with D possibly TRBD1 on 6 matching bases. This CDR3 has 17 amino acids. V lost 7 bases and J lost 2, with 21 bases in between. The germline CDR1 and CDR2 sequences are MNHEY and SMNVEV (reference sequence). The CDR3 bases are TGTGCCAGCAAGAAGATATCAGGGGTAAGAGGCAATCAGCCCCAGCATTTT. This encodes CASKKISGVRGNQPQHF.

CDR3 sequence: CSAGGGAEPSYEQYF. In DNA form, the CDR3 reads TGCAGCGCAGGTGGGGGTGCGGAGCCTTCCTACGAGCAGTACTTC. V usage is TRBV29-1 and J usage is TRBJ2-7; D may match TRBD1 or TRBD2 (5 bases each). The CDR3 is 15 amino acids. Germline V lookup: CDR1 SQVTM, CDR2 ANQGSEA. V was shortened by 7 bases and J by 1 base, with 20 bases between the two germline ends.

The V call is TRBV2, the J call TRBJ1-1; a weak D match, TRBD1 (5 bases). Trimming stripped 9 bases from V and 5 bases from J, with 10 bases between. Germline V CDR1 and CDR2: SNHLY, FYNNEI. The CDR3 is 11 amino acids. CDR3 in amino acids: CASTWGTEAFF. The CDR3 coding sequence is TGTGCCAGTACTTGGGGGACTGAAGCTTTCTTT.

The rearrangement joins TRBV6-5 to TRBJ1-2; D is possibly TRBD1 (6 bases). CDR1 is MNHEY and CDR2 is SVGAGI in the germline V gene. Trimming removed 8 bases from V and 7 bases from J, with 14 bases in between. The CDR3 contains 12 residues. CDR3 loop: CASGIQGSGYTF. The CDR3 coding sequence is TGTGCCAGCGGGATCCAGGGGTCTGGCTACACCTTC.

The chain is built from TRBV2 and TRBJ1-2; tentatively, D is TRBD1 (5 bases). Germline V lookup: CDR1 SNHLY, CDR2 FYNNEI. The CDR3 loop spans 12 amino acids. Trimming pared 6 bases from V and 5 bases from J, leaving 10 bases between. This CDR3 reads CASSGDRYGYTF. CDR3 DNA: TGTGCCAGCAGCGGGGACCGGTATGGCTACACCTTC. Full variable domain (outside the CDR3, taken from reference TRBV2 and TRBJ1-2): EPEVTQTPSHQVTQMGQEVILRCVPISNHLYFYWYRQILGQKVEFLVSFYNNEISEKSEIFDDQFSVERPDGSNFTLKIRSTKLEDSAMYFCASSGDRYGYTFGSGTRLTVV.

V is TRBV5-5 and J is TRBJ2-1, with D tentatively TRBD2 (5 bases). Trimming took 5 bases from V and 0 from J, leaving 12 bases between them. The CDR3 is made up of 15 amino acids. Germline V gene sequence: CDR1 SGHKS, CDR2 YYEKEE (reference sequence). The CDR3 here is CASSFLGSSYNEQFF. CDR3 coding DNA: TGTGCCAGCAGTTTCTTGGGGAGCTCCTACAATGAGCAGTTCTTC.